The sequence of this T cell receptor beta chain was determined in a study of cytomegalovirus exposure and HLA in healthy donors. Across the study: The Caucasian-associated ancestry cluster contained about 80% of the roughly 390 genotyped donors.

Whole-study results and caveats: The study carried out a later analysis of TCR beta sequences. It associated 15,000 to 20,000 of them with specific HLA alleles at a false discovery rate of 0.05. A later analysis showed TCR association rates differing by HLA locus, peaking at DRB1 and lowest at HLA-C. The study found most TCR sequences rare, yet found some public TCRs in many donors.

Worth noting for this clone: The antigen is unknown.

Germline loops: CDR1 KGHSH, CDR2 LQKENI. V was clipped by 2 bases and J by 2 bases; unmatched bases: 8. The CDR3 covers 17 residues. The study ran its PCR with 60 Vbeta and 13 Jbeta primers. Libraries were prepared by immunoSEQ multiplex PCR; TCRdb keeps only in-frame clonotypes and omits some of them. The sample contains about 170,000 clones, over 75% of which appear only once. This chain uses TRBV18 with TRBJ2-3; 9 bases map to TRBD2. Specimen: PBMCs. The sequence came from a female donor in good health and CMV-seronegative. The CDR3 DNA reads as TGTGCCAGCTCACCATTGGGCGGGAGGGCCGTCACAGATACGCAGTATTTT. Its translation: CASSPLGGRAVTDTQYF.